These T cell receptor beta chains were read from a single sample in a study of OX40 agonist ivuxolimab in advanced cancers. Profiling relied on immunoSEQ multiplex PCR, and the TCRdb table lists in-frame clones only, not all of them. The sample yields fewer than 100,000 clones, approximately 89% seen once. Specimen: CD4+ or CD8+ T cells sorted from blood, collected in a trial of the OX40 agonist ivuxolimab. These receptors were collected from an adult with an advanced solid tumor such as melanoma, head and neck, liver or kidney cancer. The conserved cysteine and the conserved F or W are not part of the CDR3 here. Size is stated for part of the rows, as once, few or many counts, or as a class when the clone is expanded.

NA TRBV19 ASSTSADTQY
NA TRBV18 ASSPEGRNYGYT
NA TRBV18 ASSPVAAMNTEAF
NA TRBV19 ASSIAQPNYGYT
NA TRBV19 ATGDRGAPNEKLF
NA TRBV7-2 ASSLGTELNTEAF
NA TRBV28 AIRTSGMDGQY
NA TRBV6-1 ASSGKTSGGWVDEQF
NA TRBV10-3 ATGRGNTIY
NA TRBV6-1 ASSEARVAGQETQY
NA TRBV4-1 ASSEGVIAVESGNTIY
NA TRBV2 ASSYQTPGDQETQY
NA TRBV5-1 ASRPVGGRGGTEAF
NA TRBV6-6 ASSSPGLAETQY
once TRBV5-5 ASSRSAGANSPLH
NA TRBV7-8 ASSSSYPTERYGYT
NA TRBV10-3 AIRGPSGGTEAF
NA TRBV15 ATSRELMTGGSRNTIY
few TRBV5-1 ASSLAPGQVTYEQY
few TRBV10-3 AIQEQVNYGYT
NA TRBV6-5 ATAREGYT
NA TRBV4-3 ASSQTRETQY
NA TRBV7-9 ASSPGLAGVPRYEQY
NA TRBV14 ASSQDRNTEAF
NA TRBV30 ACHHRGDYSPLH
NA TRBV4-1 ASSPTTGRSNEKLF
NA TRBV18 ASSPPAGSGNTIY
NA TRBV7-6 ASSLGATNTGELF
NA TRBV7-3 ASSFEGAKQF
NA TRBV2 ASADLSSYNSPLH
once TRBV11-2 ASSFRTESYEQY
NA TRBV18 ASSPRSRAAAYGYT
NA TRBV7-3 ASSPSGGDETQY
once TRBV10-2 ASAHRNSGNTIY
few TRBV28 ASRQGWGRTNEKLF
once TRBV5-1 ASRQDPTGLSEQF
NA TRBV5-5 ASSLLGQGSPLH
NA TRBV9 ASSVVDLGEQF
NA TRBV7-3 ASSLYGGEPNTGELF
NA TRBV10-3 AIMGQAPTGELF
NA TRBV6-1 ASSSGGYNSPLH
NA TRBV19 ASSSPSGPLEKLF
NA TRBV4-2 ASSRGGAGGPGGTDTQY
NA TRBV6-1 ASSSSFRVGQPQH
NA TRBV30 AWRTTSGRVPDTQY
NA TRBV5-4 ASSFGGANQPQH
NA TRBV30 AWATGGDGNTIY
NA TRBV27 ASSLWRGGGTEAF
NA TRBV6-6 ASSYEPVYSNQPQH
NA TRBV19 ASSPEGAKEQPQH
NA TRBV28 ASMWPPGQANYGYT
NA TRBV6-6 ASTYREYRDNEQF
NA TRBV4-3 ASSQESSGDTIY
NA TRBV5-6 ASSFKGGGRGQTQY
once TRBV19 ASSTRTANTEAF